This TCR beta chain was recovered during a study of blood T cell repertoires in COVID-19. Across the study: T cells, B-cell-depleted T cells, or PBMCs supplied cDNA or gDNA.

This clone was observed a handful of times. There are 14 residues in the CDR3. Looked up from germline, CDR1 is KGHSH and CDR2 is LQKENI. V shed 6 bases and J 2 bases; nucleotides not matched to a gene: 3. Repertoires were generated with immunoSEQ multiplex PCR, while TCRdb's copy carries only in-frame clones and drops some. The profile shows approximately 440,000 clones, around 89% of them singletons. The J gene is TRBJ1-5, the V gene TRBV18; 8 bases are shared with TRBD1. Sequenced: peripheral blood. The sequence derives from a woman in her fifties or sixties with COVID-19, enrolled during active disease. The CDR3 here is CASSWGQGNQPQHF. The CDR3 region has the DNA TGTGCCAGCTCTTGGGGACAGGGCAATCAGCCCCAGCATTTT.